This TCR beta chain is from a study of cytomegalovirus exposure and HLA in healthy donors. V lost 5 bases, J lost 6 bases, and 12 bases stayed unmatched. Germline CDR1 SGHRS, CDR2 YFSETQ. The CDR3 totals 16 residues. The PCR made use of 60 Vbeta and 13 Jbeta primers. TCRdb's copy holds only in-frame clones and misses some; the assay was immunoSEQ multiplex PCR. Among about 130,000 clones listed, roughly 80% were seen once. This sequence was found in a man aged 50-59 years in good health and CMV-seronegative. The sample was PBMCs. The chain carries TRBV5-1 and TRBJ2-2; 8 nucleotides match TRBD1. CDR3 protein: CASSYEDRAFPGELFF. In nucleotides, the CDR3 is TGCGCCAGCAGTTACGAGGACAGGGCGTTTCCCGGGGAGCTGTTTTTT. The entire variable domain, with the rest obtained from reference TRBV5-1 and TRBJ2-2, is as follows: KAGVTQTPRYLIKTRGQQVTLSCSPISGHRSVSWYQQTPGQGLQFLFEYFSETQRNKGNFPGRFSGRQFSNSRSEMNVSTLELGDSALYLCASSYEDRAFPGELFFGEGSRLTVL.